The sample holds many counts of the clone carrying this T cell receptor (beta chain). CDR3 length: 15 amino acids. Trimming took 5 bases from V and 4 from J, leaving 14 bases between them. The germline V gene has CDR1 SGHAT and CDR2 FQNNGV. These data come from a study of T-cell reconstitution after alpha-beta-depleted transplantation in children. During its preparation, the TCRbeta library received unique molecular identifiers. TCRdb reanalysed the PCR reads using MiXCR and keeps one entry per CDR3 protein. The sample includes hundreds of thousands of distinct CDR3 sequences, 6.5% to 10% of them seen just once.

This TCR was recovered from a male patient aged 10 to 17 who had a stem cell transplant for acute lymphoblastic leukemia, so the T cells may come from the graft donor. This specimen consisted of PBMCs, mostly from graft donor cells, obtained 180 days after TCRalphabeta/CD19-depleted stem cell transplant. This chain joins TRBV11-2 and TRBJ2-2, with D perhaps assigned TRBD1 or TRBD2 (5 bases each). The CDR3 is CASSRRRGRTGELFF. CDR3 bases: TGTGCCAGCAGCAGACGCCGGGGCCGCACCGGGGAGCTGTTTTTT. Full variable domain (rest looked up from reference TRBV11-2 and TRBJ2-2): EAGVAQSPRYKIIEKRQSVAFWCNPISGHATLYWYQQILGQGPKLLIQFQNNGVVDDSQLPKDRFSAERLKGVDSTLKIQPAKLEDSAVYLCASSRRRGRTGELFFGEGSRLTVL.